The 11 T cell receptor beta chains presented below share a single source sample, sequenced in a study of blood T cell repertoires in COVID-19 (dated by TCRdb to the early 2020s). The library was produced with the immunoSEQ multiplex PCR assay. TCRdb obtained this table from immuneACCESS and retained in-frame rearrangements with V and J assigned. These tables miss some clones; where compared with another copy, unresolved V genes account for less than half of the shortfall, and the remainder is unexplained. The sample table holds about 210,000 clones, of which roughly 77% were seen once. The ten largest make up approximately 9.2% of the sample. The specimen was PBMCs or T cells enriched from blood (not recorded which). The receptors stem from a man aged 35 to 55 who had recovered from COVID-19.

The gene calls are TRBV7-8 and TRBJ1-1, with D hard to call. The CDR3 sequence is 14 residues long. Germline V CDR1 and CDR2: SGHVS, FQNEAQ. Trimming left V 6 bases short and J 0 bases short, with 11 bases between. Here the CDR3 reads CASRPTEVNTEAFF. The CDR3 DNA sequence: TGTGCCAGCAGGCCGACTGAAGTGAACACTGAAGCTTTCTTT.

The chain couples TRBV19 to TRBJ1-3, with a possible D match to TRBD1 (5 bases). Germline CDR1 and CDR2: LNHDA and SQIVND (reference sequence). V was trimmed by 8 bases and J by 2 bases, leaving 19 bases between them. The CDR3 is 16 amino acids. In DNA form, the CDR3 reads TGTGCCAGTGTAGGGGTGAAGGCAAGGACTGGAAACACCATATATTTT. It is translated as CASVGVKARTGNTIYF.

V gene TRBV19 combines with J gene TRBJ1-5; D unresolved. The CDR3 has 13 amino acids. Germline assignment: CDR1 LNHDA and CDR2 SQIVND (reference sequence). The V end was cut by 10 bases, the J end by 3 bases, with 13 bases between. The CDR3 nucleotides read TGTGCCACTAATGAGAGATACAATCAGCCCCAGCATTTT. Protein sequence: CATNERYNQPQHF.

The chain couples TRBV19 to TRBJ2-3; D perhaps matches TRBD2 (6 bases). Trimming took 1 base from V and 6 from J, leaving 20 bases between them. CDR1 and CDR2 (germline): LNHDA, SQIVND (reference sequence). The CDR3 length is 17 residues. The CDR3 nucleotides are TGTGCCAGTAGTATAGGCCCGAGTGGGACTCGCCCCGATACGCAGTATTTT. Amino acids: CASSIGPSGTRPDTQYF.

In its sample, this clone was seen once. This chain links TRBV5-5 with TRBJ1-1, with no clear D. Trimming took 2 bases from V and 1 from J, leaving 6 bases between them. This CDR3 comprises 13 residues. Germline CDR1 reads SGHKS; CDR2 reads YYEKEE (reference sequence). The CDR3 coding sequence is TGTGCCAGCAGCTTACAACAGAACACTGAAGCTTTCTTT. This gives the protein CASSLQQNTEAFF.

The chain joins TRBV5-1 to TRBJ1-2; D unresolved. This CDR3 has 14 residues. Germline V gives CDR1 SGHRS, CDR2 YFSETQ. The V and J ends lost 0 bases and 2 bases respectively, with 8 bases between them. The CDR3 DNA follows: TGCGCCAGCAGCTTGGTACAGAGCAACTATGGCTACACCTTC. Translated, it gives CASSLVQSNYGYTF.

CDR3 nucleotide sequence: TGTGCCAGCAGCGTAGAGGGTGGGGGCGGAGCAGATACGCAGTATTTT. Translated: CASSVEGGGGADTQYF. The V and J genes are TRBV9 and TRBJ2-3; weak D call: TRBD1 (6 bases). The length of the CDR3 is 16 residues. Trimming took off 0 bases at V and 4 bases at J, with 15 bases between the two ends. Germline V gives CDR1 SGDLS, CDR2 YYNGEE.

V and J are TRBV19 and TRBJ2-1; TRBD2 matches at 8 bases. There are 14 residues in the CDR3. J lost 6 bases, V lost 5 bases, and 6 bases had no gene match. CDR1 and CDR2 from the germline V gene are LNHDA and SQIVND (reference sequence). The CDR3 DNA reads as TGTGCCAGTAGTGCCGGGGGGGCGACCAATGAGCAGTTCTTC. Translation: CASSAGGATNEQFF.

Here the CDR3 reads CASSLGGTGRMSNTEAFF. The CDR3 nucleotides read TGCGCCAGCAGCTTGGGAGGGACAGGCAGAATGTCAAACACTGAAGCTTTCTTT. This chain uses TRBV5-1 with TRBJ1-1; TRBD1 aligns across 8 bases. CDR3 length: 18 residues. Germline V gene lookup returns CDR1 SGHRS and CDR2 YFSETQ. V lost 0 bases, J lost 2 bases, and 12 bases stayed unmatched.

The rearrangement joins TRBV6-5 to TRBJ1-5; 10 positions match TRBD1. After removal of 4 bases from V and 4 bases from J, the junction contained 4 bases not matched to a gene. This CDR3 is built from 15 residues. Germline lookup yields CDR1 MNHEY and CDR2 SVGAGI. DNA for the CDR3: TGTGCCAGCAGTTGGGGACAGGGGCCAAATCAGCCCCAGCATTTT. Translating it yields CASSWGQGPNQPQHF.

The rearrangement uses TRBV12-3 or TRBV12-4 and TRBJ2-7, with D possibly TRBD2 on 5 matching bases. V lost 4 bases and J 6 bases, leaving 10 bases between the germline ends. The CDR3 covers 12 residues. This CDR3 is CASSSDYSEQYF. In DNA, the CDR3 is TGTGCCAGCAGTTCCGACTACAGCGAGCAGTACTTC.